This T cell receptor beta chain came from a study of patients and donors after allogeneic stem cell transplantation. TCRdb re-analysed the RT-PCR reads in MiXCR, keeping a single row per CDR3 protein. The table has about a million distinct CDR3 sequences, roughly 17% seen once. This clonotype occurred a few times. Germline V gives CDR1 SGHRS, CDR2 YFSETQ. The V and J ends lost 8 bases and 2 bases, in that order; junction bases with no gene match: 8. The CDR3 extends over 16 amino acids. This TCR came from a human donor who was either an allogeneic HSCT recipient or a stem cell or donor lymphocyte infusion donor (not recorded which). It is not recorded whose cells these are; they may come from a transplant donor. Sequences were obtained from blood, either unsorted or a sorted T cell fraction (not recorded which). The rearrangement uses TRBV5-1 and TRBJ1-5, with TRBD1 identical over 12 bases. The CDR3: CASPGQGASGNQPQHF. The CDR3 nucleotides read TGCGCCAGTCCGGGACAGGGGGCATCTGGCAATCAGCCCCAGCATTTT.